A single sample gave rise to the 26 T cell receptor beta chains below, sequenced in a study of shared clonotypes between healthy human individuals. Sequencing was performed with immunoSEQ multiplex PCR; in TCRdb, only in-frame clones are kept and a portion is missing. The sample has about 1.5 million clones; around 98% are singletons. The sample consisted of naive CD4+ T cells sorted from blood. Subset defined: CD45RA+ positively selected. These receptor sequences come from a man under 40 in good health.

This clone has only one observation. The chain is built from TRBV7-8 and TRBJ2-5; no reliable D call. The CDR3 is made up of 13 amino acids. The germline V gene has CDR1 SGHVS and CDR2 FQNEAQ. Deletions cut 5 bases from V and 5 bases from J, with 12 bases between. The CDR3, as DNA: TGTGCCAGCAGCCCTTCCCCCAAGGAGACCCAGTACTTC. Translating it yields CASSPSPKETQYF. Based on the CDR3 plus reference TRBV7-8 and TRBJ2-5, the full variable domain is GAGVSQSPRYKVAKRGQDVALRCDPISGHVSLFWYQQALGQGPEFLTYFQNEAQLDKSGLPSDRFFAERPEGSVSTLKIQRTQQEDSAVYLCASSPSPKETQYFGPGTRLLVL.

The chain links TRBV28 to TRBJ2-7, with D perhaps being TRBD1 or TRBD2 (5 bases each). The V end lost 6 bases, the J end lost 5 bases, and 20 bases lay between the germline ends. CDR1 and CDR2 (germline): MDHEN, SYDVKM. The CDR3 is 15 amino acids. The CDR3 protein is CASSPGTGYTHEQYF. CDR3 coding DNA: TGTGCCAGCAGCCCAGGGACCGGATACACCCACGAGCAGTACTTC.

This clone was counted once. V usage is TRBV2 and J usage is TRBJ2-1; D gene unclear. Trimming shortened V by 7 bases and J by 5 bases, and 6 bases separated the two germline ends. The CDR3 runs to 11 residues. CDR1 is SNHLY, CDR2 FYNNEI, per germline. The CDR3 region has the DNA TGTGCCAGCAACAGCGACAATGAGCAGTTCTTC. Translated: CASNSDNEQFF.

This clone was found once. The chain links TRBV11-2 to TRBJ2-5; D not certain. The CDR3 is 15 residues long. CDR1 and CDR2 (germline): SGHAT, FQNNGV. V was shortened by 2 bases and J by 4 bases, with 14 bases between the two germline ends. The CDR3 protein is CASSLNRWARETQYF. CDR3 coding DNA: TGTGCCAGCAGCTTAAACCGCTGGGCGCGAGAGACCCAGTACTTC.

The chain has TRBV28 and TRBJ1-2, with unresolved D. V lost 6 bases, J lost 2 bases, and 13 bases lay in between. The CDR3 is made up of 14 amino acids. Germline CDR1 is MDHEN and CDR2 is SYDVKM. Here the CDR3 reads CASRAVGRNYGYTF. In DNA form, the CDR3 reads TGTGCCAGCAGGGCGGTAGGAAGAAACTATGGCTACACCTTC.

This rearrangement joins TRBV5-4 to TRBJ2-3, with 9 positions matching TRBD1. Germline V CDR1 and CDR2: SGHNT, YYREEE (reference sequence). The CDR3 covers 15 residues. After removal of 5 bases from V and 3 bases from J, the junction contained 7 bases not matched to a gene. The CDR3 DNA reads TGTGCCAGCAGACCTGGGACAGGGTCTACAGATACGCAGTATTTT. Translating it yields CASRPGTGSTDTQYF.

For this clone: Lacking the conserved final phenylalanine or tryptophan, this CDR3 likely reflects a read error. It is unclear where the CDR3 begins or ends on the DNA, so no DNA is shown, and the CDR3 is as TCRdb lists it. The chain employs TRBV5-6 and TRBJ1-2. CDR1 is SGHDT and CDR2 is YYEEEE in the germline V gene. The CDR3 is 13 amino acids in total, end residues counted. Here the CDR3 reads CASSSKSEGPASS.

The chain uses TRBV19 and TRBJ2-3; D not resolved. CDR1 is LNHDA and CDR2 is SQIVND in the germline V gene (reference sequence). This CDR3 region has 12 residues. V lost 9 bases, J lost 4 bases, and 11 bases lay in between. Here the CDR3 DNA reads TGTGCCAGCGCCGACCACCCAGATACGCAGTATTTT. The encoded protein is CASADHPDTQYF.

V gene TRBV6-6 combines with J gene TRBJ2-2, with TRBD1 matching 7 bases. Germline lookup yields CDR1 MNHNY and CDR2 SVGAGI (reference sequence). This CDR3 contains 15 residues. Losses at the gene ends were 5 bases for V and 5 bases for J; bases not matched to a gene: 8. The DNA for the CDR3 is TGTGCCAGCAGTAACGACAGGGAGAAGACCGGGGAGCTGTTTTTT. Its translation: CASSNDREKTGELFF.

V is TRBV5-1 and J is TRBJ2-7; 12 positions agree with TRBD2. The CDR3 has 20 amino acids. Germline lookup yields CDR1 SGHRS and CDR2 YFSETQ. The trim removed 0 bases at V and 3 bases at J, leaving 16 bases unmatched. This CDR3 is CASSLAPLAGGFTIVYEQYF. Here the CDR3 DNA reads TGCGCCAGCAGCTTGGCTCCACTAGCGGGAGGCTTTACAATTGTCTACGAGCAGTACTTC.

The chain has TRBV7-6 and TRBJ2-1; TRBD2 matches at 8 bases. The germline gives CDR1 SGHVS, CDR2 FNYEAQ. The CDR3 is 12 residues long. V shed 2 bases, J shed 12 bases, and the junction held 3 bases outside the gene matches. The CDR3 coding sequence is TGTGCCAGCAGCTTACGGGGGGGAACGCAGTTCTTC. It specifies CASSLRGGTQFF. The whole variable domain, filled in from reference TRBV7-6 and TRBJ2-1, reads GAGVSQSPRYKVTKRGQDVALRCDPISGHVSLYWYRQALGQGPEFLTYFNYEAQQDKSGLPNDRFSAERPEGSISTLTIQRTEQRDSAMYRCASSLRGGTQFFGPGTRLTVL.

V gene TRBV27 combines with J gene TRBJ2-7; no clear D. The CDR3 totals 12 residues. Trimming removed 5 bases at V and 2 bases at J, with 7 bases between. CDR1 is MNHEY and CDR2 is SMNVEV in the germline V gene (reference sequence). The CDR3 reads CASSPGPYEQYF. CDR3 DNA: TGTGCCAGCAGTCCCGGGCCCTACGAGCAGTACTTC.

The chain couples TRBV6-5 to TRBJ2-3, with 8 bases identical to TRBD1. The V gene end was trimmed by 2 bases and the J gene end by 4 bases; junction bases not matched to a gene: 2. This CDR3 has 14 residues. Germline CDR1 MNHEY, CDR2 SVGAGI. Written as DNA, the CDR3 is TGTGCCAGCAGTTACGCAGGGGGCGCAGATACGCAGTATTTT. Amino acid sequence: CASSYAGGADTQYF.

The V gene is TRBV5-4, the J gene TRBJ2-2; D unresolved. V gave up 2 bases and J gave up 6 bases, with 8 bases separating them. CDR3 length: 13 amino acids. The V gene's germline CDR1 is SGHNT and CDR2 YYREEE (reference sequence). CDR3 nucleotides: TGTGCCAGCAGCTTCCCCCCCTCCGGGGAGCTGTTTTTT. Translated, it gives CASSFPPSGELFF.

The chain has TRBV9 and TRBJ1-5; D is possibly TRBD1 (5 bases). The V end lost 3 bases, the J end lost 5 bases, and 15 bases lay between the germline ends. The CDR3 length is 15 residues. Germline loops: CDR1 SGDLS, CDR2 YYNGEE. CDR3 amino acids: CASSEPGGDYQPQHF. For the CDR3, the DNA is TGTGCCAGCAGCGAACCGGGGGGTGATTATCAGCCCCAGCATTTT.

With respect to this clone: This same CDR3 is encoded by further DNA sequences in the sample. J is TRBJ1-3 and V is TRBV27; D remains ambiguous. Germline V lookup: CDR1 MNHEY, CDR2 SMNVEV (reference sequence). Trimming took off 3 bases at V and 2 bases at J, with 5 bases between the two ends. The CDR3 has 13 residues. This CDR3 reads CASSFGTGNTIYF. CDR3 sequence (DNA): TGTGCCAGCAGTTTTGGGACTGGAAACACCATATATTTT.

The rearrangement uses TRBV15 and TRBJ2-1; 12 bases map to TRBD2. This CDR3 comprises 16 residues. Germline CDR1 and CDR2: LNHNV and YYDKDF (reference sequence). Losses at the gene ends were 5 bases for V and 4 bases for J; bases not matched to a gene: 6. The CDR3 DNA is TGTGCCACCAGCGCGGGAGGGACTAGCGGGTACAATGAGCAGTTCTTC. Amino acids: CATSAGGTSGYNEQFF.

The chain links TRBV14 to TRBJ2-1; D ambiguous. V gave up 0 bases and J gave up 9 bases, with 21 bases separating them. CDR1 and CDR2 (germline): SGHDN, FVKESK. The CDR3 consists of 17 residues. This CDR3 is CASSQDQSLPLVLEQFF. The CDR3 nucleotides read TGTGCCAGCAGCCAAGATCAAAGCCTACCGCTTGTCCTTGAGCAGTTCTTC.

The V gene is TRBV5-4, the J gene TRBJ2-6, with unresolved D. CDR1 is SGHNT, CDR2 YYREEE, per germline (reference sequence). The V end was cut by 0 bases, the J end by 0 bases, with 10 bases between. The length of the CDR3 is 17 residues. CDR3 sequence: CASSLVRANSGANVLTF. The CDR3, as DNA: TGTGCCAGCAGCTTGGTAAGGGCGAACTCTGGGGCCAACGTCCTGACTTTC.

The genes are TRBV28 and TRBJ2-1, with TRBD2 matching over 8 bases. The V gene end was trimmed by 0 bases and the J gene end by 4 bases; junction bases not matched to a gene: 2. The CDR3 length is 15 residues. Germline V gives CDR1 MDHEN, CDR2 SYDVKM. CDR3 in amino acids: CASSLWTSEYNEQFF. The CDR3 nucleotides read TGTGCCAGCAGTTTATGGACTAGCGAATACAATGAGCAGTTCTTC. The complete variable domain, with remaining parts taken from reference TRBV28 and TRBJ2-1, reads DVKVTQSSRYLVKRTGEKVFLECVQDMDHENMFWYRQDPGLGLRLIYFSYDVKMKEKGDIPEGYSVSREKKERFSLILESASTNQTSMYLCASSLWTSEYNEQFFGPGTRLTVL.

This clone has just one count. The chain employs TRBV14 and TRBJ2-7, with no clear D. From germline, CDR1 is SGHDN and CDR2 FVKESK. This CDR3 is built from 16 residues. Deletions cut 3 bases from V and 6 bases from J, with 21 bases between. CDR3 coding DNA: TGTGCCAGCAGCCAGCAGACCGGAGCACCCTCGTCCGAGCAGTACTTC. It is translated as CASSQQTGAPSSEQYF.

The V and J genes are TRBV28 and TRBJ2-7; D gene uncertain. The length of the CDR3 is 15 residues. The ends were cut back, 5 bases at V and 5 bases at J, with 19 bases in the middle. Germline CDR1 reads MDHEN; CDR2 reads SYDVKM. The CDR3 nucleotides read TGTGCCAGCAGTCCCATAGGGCCGTCCCCAGACGAGCAGTACTTC. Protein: CASSPIGPSPDEQYF. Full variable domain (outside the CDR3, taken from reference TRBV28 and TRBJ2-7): DVKVTQSSRYLVKRTGEKVFLECVQDMDHENMFWYRQDPGLGLRLIYFSYDVKMKEKGDIPEGYSVSREKKERFSLILESASTNQTSMYLCASSPIGPSPDEQYFGPGTRLTVT.

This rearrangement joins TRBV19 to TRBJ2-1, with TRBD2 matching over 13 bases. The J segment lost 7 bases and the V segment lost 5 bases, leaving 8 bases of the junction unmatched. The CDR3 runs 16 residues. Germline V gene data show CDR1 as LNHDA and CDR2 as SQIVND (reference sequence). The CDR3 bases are TGTGCCAGTAGTTCCTCCTGGACTAGCGGGAGTAATGAGCAGTTCTTC. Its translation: CASSSSWTSGSNEQFF.

The CDR3 here is CASSHMEGIAGGPVEQFF. The CDR3 DNA follows: TGTGCCAGCAGCCATATGGAAGGGATAGCGGGAGGGCCTGTTGAGCAGTTCTTC. V is TRBV14 and J is TRBJ2-1; 11 bases align to TRBD2. Per the germline V gene, CDR1 is SGHDN and CDR2 is FVKESK. Trimming took 3 bases from V and 9 from J; bases not matched to a gene: 16. CDR3 length equals 18 residues.

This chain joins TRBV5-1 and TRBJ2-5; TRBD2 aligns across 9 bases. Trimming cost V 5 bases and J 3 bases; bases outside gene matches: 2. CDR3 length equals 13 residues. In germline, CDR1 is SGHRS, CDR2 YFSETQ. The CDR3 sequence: CASSGTSKETQYF. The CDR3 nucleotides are TGCGCCAGCAGTGGGACTAGCAAAGAGACCCAGTACTTC.

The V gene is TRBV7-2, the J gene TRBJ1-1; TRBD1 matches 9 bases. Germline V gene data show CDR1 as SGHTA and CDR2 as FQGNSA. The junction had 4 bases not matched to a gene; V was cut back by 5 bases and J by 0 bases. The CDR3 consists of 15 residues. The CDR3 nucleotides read TGTGCCAGCAGCCAGAGACAGGGGGTGAACACTGAAGCTTTCTTT. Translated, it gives CASSQRQGVNTEAFF.